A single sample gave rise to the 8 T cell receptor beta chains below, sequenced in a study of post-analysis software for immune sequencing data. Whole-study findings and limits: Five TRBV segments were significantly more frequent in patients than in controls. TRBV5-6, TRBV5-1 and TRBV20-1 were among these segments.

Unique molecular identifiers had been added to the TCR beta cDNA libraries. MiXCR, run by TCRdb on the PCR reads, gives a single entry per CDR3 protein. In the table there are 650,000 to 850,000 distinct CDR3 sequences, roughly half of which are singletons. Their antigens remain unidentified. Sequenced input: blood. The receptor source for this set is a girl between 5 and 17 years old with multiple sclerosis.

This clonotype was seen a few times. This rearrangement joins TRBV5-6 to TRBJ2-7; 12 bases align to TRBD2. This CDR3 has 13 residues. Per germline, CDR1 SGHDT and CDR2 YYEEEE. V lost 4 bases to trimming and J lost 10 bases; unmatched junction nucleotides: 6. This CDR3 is CASSRLAGALQYF. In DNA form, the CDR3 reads TGTGCCAGCAGCCGACTAGCGGGGGCCCTCCAGTACTTC.

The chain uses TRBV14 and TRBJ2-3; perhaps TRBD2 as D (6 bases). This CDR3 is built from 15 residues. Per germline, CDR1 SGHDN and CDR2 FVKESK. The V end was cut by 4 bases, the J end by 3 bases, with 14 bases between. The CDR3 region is CASSPRAGPTDTQYF. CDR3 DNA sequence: TGTGCCAGCAGCCCTCGTGCGGGGCCGACAGATACGCAGTATTTT.

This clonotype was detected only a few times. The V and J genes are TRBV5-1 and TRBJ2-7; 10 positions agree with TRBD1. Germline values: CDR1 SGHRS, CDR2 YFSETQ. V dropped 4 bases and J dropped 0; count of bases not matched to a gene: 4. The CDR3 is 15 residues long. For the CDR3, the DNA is TGCGCCAGCAGCACGGGACAGGGGCTCTCCTACGAGCAGTACTTC. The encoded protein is CASSTGQGLSYEQYF. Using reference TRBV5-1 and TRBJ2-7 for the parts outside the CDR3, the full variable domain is KAGVTQTPRYLIKTRGQQVTLSCSPISGHRSVSWYQQTPGQGLQFLFEYFSETQRNKGNFPGRFSGRQFSNSRSEMNVSTLELGDSALYLCASSTGQGLSYEQYFGPGTRLTVT.

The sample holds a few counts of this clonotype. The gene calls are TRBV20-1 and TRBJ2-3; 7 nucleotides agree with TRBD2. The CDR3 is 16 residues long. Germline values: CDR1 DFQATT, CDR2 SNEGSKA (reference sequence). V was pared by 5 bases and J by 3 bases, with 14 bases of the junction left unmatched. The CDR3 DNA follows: TGCAGTGCTCCCTTAGGGTATCCAGCGGGGACAGATACGCAGTATTTT. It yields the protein CSAPLGYPAGTDTQYF.

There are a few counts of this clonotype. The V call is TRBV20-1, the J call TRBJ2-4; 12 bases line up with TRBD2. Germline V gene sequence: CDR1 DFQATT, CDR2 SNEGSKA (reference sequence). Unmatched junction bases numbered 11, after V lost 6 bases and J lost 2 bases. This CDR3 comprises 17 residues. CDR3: CSARLAGVGRTKNIQYF. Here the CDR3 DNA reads TGCAGTGCCAGACTAGCGGGAGTTGGGCGAACCAAAAACATTCAGTACTTC.

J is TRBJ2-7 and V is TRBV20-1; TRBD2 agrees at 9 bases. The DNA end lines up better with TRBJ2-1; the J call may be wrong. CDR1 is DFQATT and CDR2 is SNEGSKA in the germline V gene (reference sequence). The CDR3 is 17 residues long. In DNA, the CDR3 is TGCAGTGCTAGAGATATGGGACCCGGGACTAGCTGGGGTGAGCAGTTCTTC. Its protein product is CSARDMGPGTSWGEQFF.

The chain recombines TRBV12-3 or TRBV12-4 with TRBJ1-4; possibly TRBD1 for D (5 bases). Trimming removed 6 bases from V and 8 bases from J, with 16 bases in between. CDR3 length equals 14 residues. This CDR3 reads CASRTGARGEKLFF. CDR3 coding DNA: TGTGCCAGCAGGACCGGGGCCAGAGGGGAAAAACTGTTTTTT.

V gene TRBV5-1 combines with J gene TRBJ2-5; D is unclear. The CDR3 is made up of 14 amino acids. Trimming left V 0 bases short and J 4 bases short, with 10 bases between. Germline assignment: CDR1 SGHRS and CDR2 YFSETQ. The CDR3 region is CASSLAPARETQYF. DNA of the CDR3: TGCGCCAGCAGCTTGGCTCCAGCCAGAGAGACCCAGTACTTC.